These T cell receptor beta chains were read from a single sample in a study of shared clonotypes between healthy human individuals. Sequencing was performed with immunoSEQ multiplex PCR; in TCRdb, only in-frame clones are kept and a portion is missing. The table shows roughly 2.4 million clones, with approximately 95% occurring only once. The sample taken for sequencing was naive CD4+ T cells sorted from blood. Receptors were obtained from a man aged 18 to 30 in good health. Both conserved end residues are part of each CDR3. The D gene is left open where the match is weak. The size entry is marked missing in some rows and otherwise reads once, few, many or a size class.

>15|TRBV5-1|.|.|TRBJ2-2
TGCGCCAGCAGCTTGGAGGCAGGGGAGGCCGGGGAGCTGTTTTTT
CASSLEAGEAGELFF
>12|TRBV6-5|.|.|TRBJ2-7
TGTGCCAGCAGTCTCCTCCCAGGCGAGCAGTACTTC
CASSLLPGEQYF
>13|TRBV7-9|.|.|TRBJ2-7
TGTGCCAGCAGCTTGGGCAGCATCTACGAGCAGTACTTC
CASSLGSIYEQYF
>13|TRBV5-1|.|TRBD1|TRBJ2-7
TGCGCCAGCACCCCGACAGGGTCCTACGAGCAGTACTTC
CASTPTGSYEQYF
>16|TRBV5-1|.|TRBD2|TRBJ2-7
TGCGCCAGCAGCTTGGAGTGGACTAGCGGATACTACGAGCAGTACTTC
CASSLEWTSGYYEQYF
>16|TRBV5-5|.|TRBD2|TRBJ2-7
TGTGCCAGCAGCTTGGCTAGCGGGGGCGCAACCTACGAGCAGTACTTC
CASSLASGGATYEQYF
>16|TRBV30|.|TRBD1|TRBJ1-5
TGTGCCTGGAAAGCGGGACAGGCGCATAGCAATCAGCCCCAGCATTTT
CAWKAGQAHSNQPQHF
>16|TRBV18|.|.|TRBJ1-1
TGTGCCAGCTCGCAAATGGGGGGACAAATGAACACTGAAGCTTTCTTT
CASSQMGGQMNTEAFF
>15|TRBV6-1|few|.|TRBJ1-6
TGTGCCAGCTCCGAGGGGGGGAGAGGTAATTCACCCCTCCACTTT
CASSEGGRGNSPLHF
>14|TRBV19|.|.|TRBJ2-2
TGTGCCAGTAGTATGGGCAGTTACACCGGGGAGCTGTTTTTT
CASSMGSYTGELFF
>15|TRBV7-3|.|TRBD2|TRBJ2-3
TGTGCCAGCAGCCTCGTGGCGGGGGGCACAGATACGCAGTATTTT
CASSLVAGGTDTQYF
>19|TRBV12-2|.|.|TRBJ2-7
TGTGCAAGTCGCTTAAAAGCCCCCCGTCGGACAGATAGGGTCTACGAGCAGTACTTC
CASRLKAPRRTDRVYEQYF
>17|TRBV5-6|.|.|TRBJ1-2
TGTGCCAGCAACTCCGCATCGGAGTCCGGGAGGTTATATGGCTACACCTTC
CASNSASESGRLYGYTF
>12|TRBV7-2|.|.|TRBJ1-1
TGTGCCAGCAGCCGTACGGGGCTTGAAGCTTTCTTT
CASSRTGLEAFF
>14|TRBV28|.|TRBD1|TRBJ2-5
TGTGCCAGCCGACTCGACAGGGTAGCGGAGACCCAGTACTTC
CASRLDRVAETQYF
>11|TRBV10-3|.|.|TRBJ1-2
TGTGCCATCAACCGTGGGGATGGCTACACCTTC
CAINRGDGYTF
>15|TRBV28|.|TRBD1|TRBJ2-7
TGTGCCAGCAGTTTTCCAGGGGGCTTAACCTACGAGCAGTACTTC
CASSFPGGLTYEQYF
>16|TRBV5-1|.|TRBD2|TRBJ2-4
TGCGCCAGCAGCTTACTAGCGGGGGAAGGCAAAAACATTCAGTACTTC
CASSLLAGEGKNIQYF
>13|TRBV5-1|.|.|TRBJ1-2
TGCGCCAGCAGCCCCAGCGAAAACTATGGCTACACCTTC
CASSPSENYGYTF
>13|TRBV18|.|.|TRBJ2-5
TGTGCCAGCTCACCAAACCGCCAAGAGACCCAGTACTTC
CASSPNRQETQYF
>15|TRBV14|.|.|TRBJ2-1
TGTGCCAGCAGCCAAGTACAGGAACTCTACAATGAGCAGTTCTTC
CASSQVQELYNEQFF
>15|TRBV7-8|.|.|TRBJ1-1
TGTGCCAGCACCTCCCGACAGACCCAGTGGACTGAAGCTTTCTTT
CASTSRQTQWTEAFF
>16|TRBV15|once|.|TRBJ2-6
TGTGCCACCAGCACAGGGACCAGCTCTGGGGCCAACGTCCTGACTTTC
CATSTGTSSGANVLTF
>16|TRBV28|.|TRBD1|TRBJ1-5
TGTGCCAGCAGATACACTCAGGGGGCCAGCAATCAGCCCCAGCATTTT
CASRYTQGASNQPQHF
>14|TRBV6-5|.|.|TRBJ1-1
TGTGCTAGCACGACAGTTACATTTAACACTGAAGCTTTCTTT
CASTTVTFNTEAFF
>12|TRBV10-1|.|.|TRBJ2-7
TGCGCCAGCGGCGCCGGCGGCTACGAGCAGTACTTC
CASGAGGYEQYF
>14|TRBV2|.|TRBD1|TRBJ1-4
TGTGCCAGCAGTGGGCAGGGGGCTCGGGAAAAACTGTTTTTT
CASSGQGAREKLFF
>12|TRBV2|once|.|TRBJ2-7
TGTGCCAGCAGTACTGACAGTACCGAGCAGTACTTC
CASSTDSTEQYF
>15|TRBV7-2|.|TRBD2|TRBJ2-7
TGTGCCAGCAGCTTGAATAGCGGGGCCGTCTACGAGCAGTACTTC
CASSLNSGAVYEQYF
>15|TRBV18|once|.|TRBJ1-1
TGTGCCAGCTCACCTGGGACACAGCGGAACACTGAAGCTTTCTTT
CASSPGTQRNTEAFF
>16|TRBV28|once|TRBD1|TRBJ2-1
TGTGCCAGCAGTTTGGTTGCGACAGGGAGACGCAATGAGCAGTTCTTC
CASSLVATGRRNEQFF
>18|TRBV5-4|.|TRBD1|TRBJ1-3
TGTGCCAGCAGCTTGGCCTTCCCCGCAGGGGGCTCTGGAAACACCATATATTTT
CASSLAFPAGGSGNTIYF
>11|TRBV20-1|.|.|TRBJ1-2
TGCACCCCGGGGGGGGCCTATGGCTACACCTTC
CTPGGAYGYTF
>18|TRBV4-1|.|TRBD1|TRBJ1-5
TGCGCCAGCAGCCAAGGCCCGTTGACAGGGCTTAGCAATCAGCCCCAGCATTTT
CASSQGPLTGLSNQPQHF
>14|TRBV6-1|.|.|TRBJ1-5
TGTGCCAGCAGTGATCTTGTGGGCAATCAGCCCCAGCATTTT
CASSDLVGNQPQHF
>13|TRBV6-5|.|.|TRBJ1-1
TGTGCCAGCAGTCGAACCGGACAAGCTGAAGCTTTCTTT
CASSRTGQAEAFF
>16|TRBV4-1|.|TRBD2|TRBJ2-5
TGCGCCAGCAGCCAGGCGGGACTAGCGGGGACAGAGACCCAGTACTTC
CASSQAGLAGTETQYF
>17|TRBV5-1|.|.|TRBJ1-2
TGCGCCAGCAGCCCAAGACAGCGCTCGTTTACAGACTATGGCTACACCTTC
CASSPRQRSFTDYGYTF
>17|TRBV9|.|TRBD2|TRBJ2-3
TGTGCCAGCAGCGAAACTAGCGGGGGCCCTCGCACAGATACGCAGTATTTT
CASSETSGGPRTDTQYF
>15|TRBV9|.|.|TRBJ1-6
TGTGCCAGCAGCGTAGCTGGGGGTGCAGTTTCACCCCTCCACTTT
CASSVAGGAVSPLHF
>18|TRBV11-2|.|.|TRBJ2-3
TGTGCCAGCAGCTTAGTGGCTCTACAGACCGTTATAGCAGATACGCAGTATTTT
CASSLVALQTVIADTQYF